This is a list of T cell receptor beta chains from one sample in a study of blood T cell repertoires in COVID-19. The table came from immunoSEQ multiplex PCR; TCRdb's copy has only in-frame clones and leaves some out. Of under 130,000 clones in the sample, 85% to 90% are singletons; the top ten hold roughly 30%. Sequenced input: peripheral blood. The receptors come from an elderly woman with acute or convalescent COVID-19. Each CDR3 is given with its conserved first and last residue. Each record gives: D gene, clone size, J gene, V gene, CDR3 DNA, CDR3 protein. D genes are given only for firm matches. Only part of the rows carry a size: once, few, many, or a class if the clone is expanded.

>-|-|TRBJ2-5|TRBV6-2/TRBV6-3
TGTGCCAGCAGTTACCTGACACAAGAGACCCAGTACTTC
CASSYLTQETQYF
>TRBD1|-|TRBJ2-7|TRBV28
TGTGCCAGCAGTTTATTGATGGGACAGGGGACCAACGAGCAGTACTTC
CASSLLMGQGTNEQYF
>TRBD1|few|TRBJ1-4|TRBV5-5
TGTGCCAGCAGCGCGGGGACAGGGGCCCGATTTGAAAAACTGTTTTTT
CASSAGTGARFEKLFF
>-|-|TRBJ2-7|TRBV29-1
TGCAGCGTACAGGTCTCCTACGAGCAGTACTTC
CSVQVSYEQYF
>-|-|TRBJ1-1|TRBV30
TGTGCCTGGAGGTACAGGGAGAACACTGAAGCTTTCTTT
CAWRYRENTEAFF
>-|few|TRBJ2-3|TRBV5-1
TGCGCCAGCAGTGCCGGGAACGCAGATACGCAGTATTTT
CASSAGNADTQYF
>TRBD2|-|TRBJ2-3|TRBV5-1
TGCGCCAGCAGCTTGTGGGGGGGACGCACAGATACGCAGTATTTT
CASSLWGGRTDTQYF
>TRBD1|-|TRBJ1-5|TRBV27
TGTGCCAGCAGTGCATGGACAGGGGACAATCAGCCCCAGCATTTT
CASSAWTGDNQPQHF
>-|-|TRBJ2-2|TRBV6-2/TRBV6-3
TGTGCCAGCAGTTTGTCTGGGACAATCTCCGGGGAGCTGTTTTTT
CASSLSGTISGELFF
>-|-|TRBJ2-2|TRBV5-1
TGCGCCAGCTCCGGGACTTTTAACACCGGGGAGCTGTTTTTT
CASSGTFNTGELFF
>-|-|TRBJ2-5|TRBV5-1
TGCGCCAGCAGCGCCGGACAGATGGAGACCCAGTACTTC
CASSAGQMETQYF
>TRBD1|-|TRBJ1-6|TRBV5-6
TGTGCCAGCAGCTTGGCCCGGGACAGGGTTAATTCACCCCTCCACTTT
CASSLARDRVNSPLHF
>-|-|TRBJ2-5|TRBV7-8
TGTGCCAGCAGCCGAGAGCCGGGGGGCCGCGAGACCCAGTACTTC
CASSREPGGRETQYF
>-|-|TRBJ1-2|TRBV5-6
TGTGCCAGCAGCCCGTCCGGGAGTGGCTACACCTTC
CASSPSGSGYTF
>TRBD1|-|TRBJ2-7|TRBV19
TGTGCCAGTTCCAGGGGACAGTCCTACGAGCAGTACTTC
CASSRGQSYEQYF
>TRBD1|-|TRBJ1-2|TRBV27
TGTGCCAGCAGTTTAAATATCGGCAGGGGGCGAGACTATGGCTACACCTTC
CASSLNIGRGRDYGYTF
>-|-|TRBJ1-1|TRBV27
TGTGCCAGCAGTCTTCGAGGGAACACTGAAGCTTTCTTT
CASSLRGNTEAFF
>-|-|TRBJ2-5|TRBV24-1
TGTGCCACCAGTGAATCCCGCGGGACCCAGTACTTC
CATSESRGTQYF
>TRBD1|-|TRBJ1-2|TRBV19
TGTGCCAGTAGTATATCCCCCAGTGACAGGGGGCTTGGTTATGGCTACACCTTC
CASSISPSDRGLGYGYTF
>-|-|TRBJ1-3|TRBV30
TGTGCCTGGAGTCCGGCGAGAACCGGAGACACCATATATTTT
CAWSPARTGDTIYF
>-|-|TRBJ1-3|TRBV19
TGTGCCAGTAGTTCAACGTACGCAGGGTACTCTGGAAACACCATATATTTT
CASSSTYAGYSGNTIYF
>-|-|TRBJ1-1|TRBV19
TGTGCCAGTAGTATAGCGTTTATGGGCGGGGAAGCTTTCTTT
CASSIAFMGGEAFF
>-|-|TRBJ1-2|TRBV20-1
TGCAGTGCTAGTCGCAGGGAGGATGGCTACACCTTC
CSASRREDGYTF
>TRBD1|-|TRBJ1-2|TRBV28
TGTGCCAGCAATTTGCGGGACAGGGGTTCCTATGGCTACACCTTC
CASNLRDRGSYGYTF
>-|-|TRBJ2-3|TRBV5-1
TGCGCCAGCAGCTTGGCCGGACAGTCTCCGCAGTATTTT
CASSLAGQSPQYF
>TRBD1|-|TRBJ1-2|TRBV30
TGTGCCTGGATTTCAGCCGGGACAGGGCCATATGGCTACACCTTC
CAWISAGTGPYGYTF
>-|-|TRBJ2-5|TRBV11-2
TGTGCCAGCAGCCAGGTGCTAGCGACGGAGACCCAGTACTTC
CASSQVLATETQYF
>TRBD1|-|TRBJ2-1|TRBV28
TGTGCCAGCACGGCACAGGGGGACGTTGATGAGCAGTTCTTC
CASTAQGDVDEQFF
>-|-|TRBJ1-2|TRBV30
TGTGCCTGGAGTGTAAACAGAGACTATGGCTACACCTTC
CAWSVNRDYGYTF
>-|-|TRBJ2-1|TRBV27
TGTGCCAGCAGTACTTACCAATACAATGAGCAGTTCTTC
CASSTYQYNEQFF
>-|-|TRBJ1-5|TRBV19
TGTGCCAGTAGTATAGAAGGGGCCAGGGCCAATCAGCCCCAGCATTTT
CASSIEGARANQPQHF
>TRBD1|-|TRBJ2-7|TRBV6-5
TGTGCCAGCAGCCGGACAGGGCCCCACGAGCAGTACTTC
CASSRTGPHEQYF
>-|once|TRBJ1-1|TRBV5-6
TGTGCCAGCAGCATACAGGGTTACACTGAAGCTTTCTTT
CASSIQGYTEAFF
>-|-|TRBJ1-1|TRBV9
TGTGCCAGCAGCTTAATACCGACAGGAGATTACACTGAAGCTTTCTTT
CASSLIPTGDYTEAFF
>-|-|TRBJ1-1|TRBV10-3
TGTGCCATCTGTAAGACATCGAACACTGAAGCTTTCTTT
CAICKTSNTEAFF